Below, 20 T cell receptor beta chains from the same sample are listed, as sequenced in a study of response to subunit inactivated influenza vaccine. From the RT-PCR reads, TCRdb called clonotypes with MiXCR, one entry per CDR3 protein. The sample shows hundreds of thousands of distinct CDR3 sequences, approximately 17% of them seen only once. The input for sequencing was PBMCs from blood, taken 4 to 6 days after vaccination. These TCRs come from a man in his forties or fifties who received an inactivated influenza vaccine.

This clonotype occurred many times. The V and J genes are TRBV7-2 and TRBJ2-7; 8 positions agree with TRBD2. The CDR3 spans 15 residues. Germline assignment: CDR1 SGHTA and CDR2 FQGNSA. J gave up 4 bases and V 2 bases, and 7 bases lay outside the gene matches. CDR3 protein: CASSLSPGGTYEQYF. The CDR3 DNA reads as TGTGCCAGCAGCTTATCGCCGGGAGGGACTTACGAGCAGTACTTC.

This clonotype came up a few times. The chain has TRBV4-2 and TRBJ2-5; unclear D gene. The CDR3 is made up of 15 amino acids. Germline V lookup: CDR1 LGHNA, CDR2 YNFKEQ. Trimming took off 4 bases at V and 0 bases at J, with 12 bases between the two ends. The CDR3: CASSPLGGNQETQYF. CDR3 DNA: TGTGCCAGCAGCCCATTAGGTGGGAACCAAGAGACCCAGTACTTC.

The CDR3 coding sequence is TGCAGTGCTAGTGTAATAGCGGGGGGGGGAAACATTCAGTACTTC. This codes for CSASVIAGGGNIQYF. V is TRBV20-1 and J is TRBJ2-4, with 11 bases fitting TRBD2. The CDR3 totals 15 residues. The germline V gene has CDR1 DFQATT and CDR2 SNEGSKA (reference sequence). With 3 bases clipped from V and 6 bases from J, the junction kept 7 bases outside the gene matches.

The chain is built from TRBV6-5 and TRBJ2-5; TRBD1 might be the D (5 bases). Trimming shortened V by 0 bases and J by 9 bases, and 14 bases separated the two germline ends. The CDR3 totals 14 residues. Germline V lookup: CDR1 MNHEY, CDR2 SVGAGI. This chain's CDR3 is CASSYSQGLVPQYF. DNA for the CDR3: TGTGCCAGCAGTTACTCGCAGGGTTTGGTTCCCCAGTACTTC.

This clonotype showed up many times. The chain employs TRBV6-2 or TRBV6-3 and TRBJ2-7; 7 nucleotides line up with TRBD1. J gave up 4 bases and V 6 bases, and 12 bases lay outside the gene matches. CDR1 MNHEY and CDR2 SVGEGT come from the germline V gene. The CDR3 consists of 15 residues. The CDR3 DNA reads TGTGCCAGCAGCCCCGGGACAGCCGATTATTACGAGCAGTACTTC. It specifies CASSPGTADYYEQYF.

This clonotype was recorded many times. The V gene is TRBV7-8, the J gene TRBJ2-7; 12 bases are shared with TRBD2. This CDR3 has 15 amino acids. The junction had 6 bases not matched to a gene; V was cut back by 6 bases and J by 3 bases. Germline CDR1 reads SGHVS; CDR2 reads FQNEAQ. CDR3 region: CASSTLAGGYYEQYF. Written as DNA, the CDR3 is TGTGCCAGCAGTACACTAGCGGGGGGTTACTACGAGCAGTACTTC.

This clonotype turned up a few times. The chain carries TRBV25-1 and TRBJ2-3, with D perhaps given as TRBD1 or TRBD2 (5 bases each). The CDR3 consists of 16 residues. Trimming stripped 3 bases from V and 3 bases from J, with 16 bases between. Germline-derived CDR1 and CDR2 are MGHDK and SYGVNS. This CDR3 reads CASSDSIGAATDTQYF. The CDR3 DNA follows: TGTGCCAGCAGTGACTCCATCGGGGCCGCGACAGATACGCAGTATTTT.

This clonotype was observed at least ten times. The chain recombines TRBV12-3 or TRBV12-4 with TRBJ1-4; 7 bases are a match to TRBD1. V shed 7 bases, J shed 2 bases, and the junction held 10 bases outside the gene matches. The CDR3 is 16 residues long. CDR3 in DNA: TGTGCCAGCACCCCCAATACGGGACAGACTAATGAAAAACTGTTTTTT. Amino acid sequence: CASTPNTGQTNEKLFF.

The rearrangement uses TRBV24-1 and TRBJ2-1, with unresolved D. Germline V lookup: CDR1 KGHDR, CDR2 SFDVKD. Trimming removed 2 bases from V and 10 bases from J, with 11 bases in between. The CDR3 totals 13 residues. The CDR3: CATSDYKESEQFF. The CDR3 DNA reads as TGTGCCACCAGTGATTATAAGGAGAGCGAGCAGTTCTTC.

The chain carries TRBV5-6 and TRBJ2-7, with D possibly matching TRBD1 (6 bases). The V gene's germline CDR1 is SGHDT and CDR2 YYEEEE. Trimming took 2 bases from V and 1 from J, leaving 10 bases between them. The CDR3 spans 14 residues. CDR3 sequence reads: CASSFWDISYEQYF. The CDR3 DNA reads as TGTGCCAGCAGCTTTTGGGACATTTCCTACGAGCAGTACTTC.

As to this clonotype: One end of the junction varies from germline; a read error may be responsible. The gene calls are TRBV12-3 or TRBV12-4 and TRBJ2-7; D possibly corresponds to TRBD2 (6 bases). This CDR3 contains 15 residues. This CDR3 is CASSLSGLSSHEQYF. The CDR3 DNA is TGTGCCAGCAGTTTATCGGGACTGAGCTCCCACGAGCAGTACTTC.

This sequence joins TRBV3-1 and TRBJ1-6, with TRBD1 matching over 9 bases. Germline CDR1 and CDR2: LGHDT and YNNKEL (reference sequence). V shed 3 bases, J shed 7 bases, and the junction held 4 bases outside the gene matches. This CDR3 contains 15 residues. The CDR3 region is CASSHTDRGNSPLHF. In DNA, the CDR3 is TGTGCCAGCAGCCATACTGACAGGGGGAATTCACCCCTCCACTTT.

This chain connects TRBV20-1 to TRBJ1-1; D is perhaps TRBD1 (6 bases). V was clipped by 0 bases and J by 1 base, with 9 bases between them. The CDR3 runs 14 residues. Germline-derived CDR1 and CDR2 are DFQATT and SNEGSKA (reference sequence). This CDR3 reads CSARDGRGNTEAFF. The DNA of the CDR3 is TGCAGTGCTAGAGATGGCAGGGGGAACACTGAAGCTTTCTTT.

This clonotype was observed a few times. V and J are TRBV7-2 and TRBJ1-2, with a weak D call TRBD1 (5 bases). V shed 6 bases and J shed 4 bases, with 15 bases lying between them. Germline CDR1 is SGHTA and CDR2 is FQGNSA. The length of the CDR3 is 14 residues. CDR3 sequence reads: CASRGKGLSYGYTF. The DNA of the CDR3 is TGTGCCAGCAGGGGCAAGGGGCTTAGCTATGGCTACACCTTC.

This chain joins TRBV7-9 and TRBJ2-3, with 8 bases aligning to TRBD2. CDR3 size: 15 residues. Germline V lookup: CDR1 SEHNR, CDR2 FQNEAQ (reference sequence). Trimming at V came to 5 bases and at J to 2 bases, leaving 6 bases not matched to a gene. The CDR3 DNA sequence: TGTGCCAGCAGCGCCCTAGCGGGCCACACAGATACGCAGTATTTT. This encodes CASSALAGHTDTQYF.

This clonotype turned up a few times. The chain is built from TRBV4-2 and TRBJ1-1; 8 bases are shared with TRBD1. V was clipped by 5 bases and J by 5 bases; unmatched bases: 10. The CDR3 is 15 amino acids. Germline assignment: CDR1 LGHNA and CDR2 YNFKEQ. In nucleotides, the CDR3 is TGTGCCAGCAGCGCGCAGGGGGCGCGTATTACTGAAGCTTTCTTT. Residues: CASSAQGARITEAFF.

The sample holds a few counts of this clonotype. This chain uses TRBV20-1 with TRBJ2-1; 7 nucleotides align to TRBD1. The CDR3 sequence is 14 residues long. V dropped 5 bases and J dropped 4; count of bases not matched to a gene: 8. CDR1 and CDR2 from the germline V gene are DFQATT and SNEGSKA (reference sequence). CDR3 in amino acids: CSADNRGQYNEQFF. The CDR3 DNA is TGCAGTGCTGATAATAGGGGGCAGTACAATGAGCAGTTCTTC.

This clonotype was counted only a few times. The V gene is TRBV15, the J gene TRBJ2-2; unclear D gene. The ends were cut back, 6 bases at V and 0 bases at J, with 5 bases in the middle. CDR1 is LNHNV and CDR2 is YYDKDF in the germline V gene (reference sequence). The CDR3 contains 13 residues. CDR3 DNA sequence: TGTGCCACCAGTGCAACGAACACCGGGGAGCTGTTTTTT. Translating it yields CATSATNTGELFF.

This clonotype came up a few times. The chain joins TRBV20-1 to TRBJ2-5, with D possibly being TRBD2 (5 bases). Trimming removed 3 bases at V and 2 bases at J, with 13 bases between. From germline, CDR1 is DFQATT and CDR2 SNEGSKA (reference sequence). This CDR3 is built from 14 residues. The chain's CDR3 is CSARSRGTQETQYF. CDR3 DNA sequence: TGCAGTGCTAGGTCTCGGGGAACGCAAGAGACCCAGTACTTC.

This clonotype was counted a few times. J is TRBJ2-3 and V is TRBV5-1; a possible D gene is TRBD2 (6 bases). Germline CDR1 is SGHRS and CDR2 is YFSETQ. There are 15 residues in the CDR3. With 0 bases removed from V and 5 bases from J, the gap between germline ends came to 13 bases. The CDR3 protein is CASSLGGIGLDTQYF. The CDR3 DNA sequence: TGCGCCAGCAGCTTGGGCGGGATCGGTTTAGATACGCAGTATTTT.